This T cell receptor (beta chain) was obtained from a study of shared clonotypes between healthy human individuals. Overall study context: Samples came from a couple of female and a few male donors aged 18 to 49. Every donor yielded three CD4 naive, three CD4 memory, two CD8 naive and one CD8 memory plate.

CDR1 MNHEY and CDR2 SMNVEV come from the germline V gene (reference sequence). There are 18 residues in the CDR3. Trimming removed 5 bases from V and 1 base from J; junction bases left unmatched: 15. Selected positively for CCR7 and CD45RO-negative, naive CD8 cells excluded terminally differentiated effector memory CD45RA+ cells. Concerning this clone itself: Its specificity is not known.

Study findings and constraints: Sampling involved blood alone; tissue repertoires likely differ.

The data were produced by immunoSEQ multiplex PCR, yet TCRdb's version contains in-frame clones alone and is incomplete. The sample records around 2,000,000 clones, about 94% being singletons. This clonotype was sampled from a man aged 18 to 29 in good health. Material for sequencing was naive CD8+ T cells sorted from blood. J is TRBJ1-2 and V is TRBV27; 8 bases match TRBD1. The CDR3 DNA follows: TGTGCCAGCAGTCCATCCTCGGGACAGGAGTCATTTAACTATGGCTACACCTTC. Translation: CASSPSSGQESFNYGYTF.